This T cell receptor beta chain was captured by sequencing in a study of blood T cells in healthy people across ages. Next came a second PCR, run for about 7 to 12 cycles, which used a sample-barcoded 5' primer along with a J-beta primer mix. One entry per CDR3 protein, called by TCRdb with MiXCR from the 5' RACE reads. The table shows 1.5 million or so distinct CDR3 sequences, with 42% occurring only once. Germline V CDR1 and CDR2: SGHTA, FQGTGA. Losses at the gene ends were 4 bases for V and 9 bases for J; bases not matched to a gene: 4. The CDR3 runs to 13 residues. What was sequenced was blood. The V call is TRBV7-3, the J call TRBJ2-1; 9 bases are shared with TRBD2. The TCR comes from a woman aged 18-35 years in good health. This CDR3 reads CASSSGLALEQFF. CDR3 nucleotide sequence: TGTGCCAGCAGCTCAGGACTAGCGCTTGAGCAGTTCTTC.